What follows are 21 T cell receptor beta chains derived from one specimen sequenced in a study of patients and donors after allogeneic stem cell transplantation. In TCRdb, the RT-PCR reads were re-called with MiXCR into one record per CDR3 protein. The repertoire holds more than 850,000 distinct CDR3 sequences, with 15% to 20% as singletons. Sequencing input: blood, either unsorted or a sorted T cell fraction (not recorded which). All receptors come from a human donor who was either an allogeneic HSCT recipient or a stem cell or donor lymphocyte infusion donor (not recorded which). It is not recorded whose cells these are; they may come from a transplant donor.

The rearrangement joins TRBV11-1 to TRBJ2-1, with 13 positions matching TRBD2. CDR3 length equals 18 residues. The V segment lost 1 base and the J segment 0 bases; nucleotides outside the gene matches: 3. Germline loops: CDR1 SGHAT, CDR2 FQDESV (reference sequence). CDR3 coding DNA: TGTGCCAGCAGCTTAGTGGGACTAGCGGGGAACTCCTACAATGAGCAGTTCTTC. Encoded protein: CASSLVGLAGNSYNEQFF.

This clonotype was observed a handful of times. This chain joins TRBV4-1 and TRBJ1-2; 10 bases are shared with TRBD1. J lost 1 base, V lost 1 base, and 6 bases had no gene match. The germline V gene encodes CDR1 MGHRA and CDR2 YSYEKL. The CDR3 runs 17 residues. This chain's CDR3 is CASSQVGQGEVNYGYTF. CDR3 DNA sequence: TGCGCCAGCAGCCAAGTCGGACAGGGGGAAGTTAACTATGGCTACACCTTC.

The chain recombines TRBV4-1 with TRBJ1-1; the D gene is possibly TRBD1 (5 bases). The germline V gene has CDR1 MGHRA and CDR2 YSYEKL. V lost 5 bases and J 9 bases, leaving 13 bases between the germline ends. The CDR3 is 12 amino acids. CDR3 in amino acids: CASSSRWGQAFF. CDR3 DNA sequence: TGCGCCAGCAGCTCCAGGTGGGGACAAGCTTTCTTT.

This chain uses TRBV3-1 with TRBJ2-7, with 7 bases identical to TRBD1. Trimming took 3 bases from V and 2 from J; bases not matched to a gene: 10. The CDR3 has 16 residues. In germline, CDR1 is LGHDT, CDR2 YNNKEL (reference sequence). Here the CDR3 reads CASSHTAGTVPYEQYF. CDR3 in DNA: TGTGCCAGCAGCCATACCGCCGGGACAGTTCCCTACGAGCAGTACTTC.

This chain connects TRBV7-6 to TRBJ1-2, with D unresolved. The V end was cut by 4 bases, the J end by 6 bases, with 21 bases between. The CDR3 covers 16 residues. The germline V gene has CDR1 SGHVS and CDR2 FNYEAQ. This CDR3 reads CASSSRTSEGLDGYTF. The DNA of the CDR3 is TGTGCCAGCAGCTCCCGGACCTCCGAAGGATTAGATGGCTACACCTTC.

The chain combines TRBV5-1 with TRBJ2-5; TRBD2 aligns across 14 bases. CDR1 is SGHRS and CDR2 is YFSETQ in the germline V gene. J was trimmed by 6 bases and V by 6 bases; bases with no gene match: 7. There are 15 residues in the CDR3. The CDR3 protein is CASTLTSGGAQTQYF. In DNA form, the CDR3 reads TGCGCCAGCACCCTGACTAGCGGGGGGGCACAGACCCAGTACTTC. Full variable domain (remainder filled in from reference TRBV5-1 and TRBJ2-5): KAGVTQTPRYLIKTRGQQVTLSCSPISGHRSVSWYQQTPGQGLQFLFEYFSETQRNKGNFPGRFSGRQFSNSRSEMNVSTLELGDSALYLCASTLTSGGAQTQYFGPGTRLLVL.

This clonotype was observed a handful of times. The CDR3 is CASSQGERPYNEQFF. The CDR3 coding sequence is TGCGCCAGCAGCCAGGGGGAGCGCCCCTACAATGAGCAGTTCTTC. The chain uses TRBV5-1 and TRBJ2-1; 7 nucleotides line up with TRBD1. Germline lookup yields CDR1 SGHRS and CDR2 YFSETQ. There are 15 residues in the CDR3. V lost 4 bases and J lost 2; bases outside the gene matches: 6.

This clonotype turned up a few times. The CDR3 sequence is CSVRSSAGEKLFF. The CDR3 bases are TGCAGCGTTCGTAGCAGCGCTGGGGAAAAACTGTTTTTT. This chain connects TRBV29-1 to TRBJ1-4; D not resolved. The germline V gene encodes CDR1 SQVTM and CDR2 ANQGSEA. This CDR3 is 13 amino acids long. V was shortened by 5 bases and J by 8 bases, with 15 bases between the two germline ends. The full variable domain, completed using reference TRBV29-1 and TRBJ1-4, is SAVISQKPSRDICQRGTSLTIQCQVDSQVTMMFWYRQQPGQSLTLIATANQGSEATYESGFVIDKFPISRPNLTFSTLTVSNMSPEDSSIYLCSVRSSAGEKLFFGSGTQLSVL.

In its sample, this clonotype was seen a few times. The chain recombines TRBV18 with TRBJ2-1, with D maybe TRBD1 (6 bases). CDR1 KGHSH and CDR2 LQKENI come from the germline V gene. V was clipped by 3 bases and J by 0 bases, with 12 bases between them. The CDR3 contains 16 residues. The CDR3 nucleotides are TGTGCCAGCTCACCCGCCGGGACACTCTCCTACAATGAGCAGTTCTTC. Translating gives CASSPAGTLSYNEQFF.

This clonotype was detected many times. The genes are TRBV12-3 or TRBV12-4 and TRBJ2-1, with D possibly being TRBD2 (6 bases). This CDR3 spans 16 amino acids. The ends were cut back, 3 bases at V and 0 bases at J, with 12 bases in the middle. CDR3 residues: CASSFSGGSSYNEQFF. The CDR3 DNA is TGTGCCAGCAGTTTCTCTGGGGGGTCCTCCTACAATGAGCAGTTCTTC.

This rearrangement joins TRBV12-3 or TRBV12-4 to TRBJ2-2, with no clear D. Trimming stripped 8 bases from V and 6 bases from J, with 16 bases between. The CDR3 consists of 14 residues. The CDR3 sequence is CASANRVRAGELFF. As DNA, the CDR3 is TGTGCCAGCGCCAACCGGGTGAGAGCCGGGGAGCTGTTTTTT.

This clonotype was counted only a few times. This chain connects TRBV7-8 to TRBJ1-6; D remains ambiguous. The CDR3 has 17 residues. The V gene lost 5 bases and the J gene lost 11 bases, with 25 bases spanning the gap. The germline CDR1 and CDR2 sequences are SGHVS and FQNEAQ. Written as DNA, the CDR3 is TGTGCCAGCAGCCCCCGAAACGGACTCAACAAAAAGGCACCCCTCCACTTT. Residues: CASSPRNGLNKKAPLHF.

This clonotype came up a few times. The rearrangement joins TRBV12-3 or TRBV12-4 to TRBJ1-1; no firm D call. The V gene lost 6 bases and the J gene lost 5 bases, with 13 bases spanning the gap. The CDR3 totals 13 residues. The CDR3 region is CASRPDGLTEAFF. DNA of the CDR3: TGTGCCAGCAGGCCCGACGGGCTTACTGAAGCTTTCTTT.

The genes are TRBV7-2 and TRBJ1-5; no firm D call. The V and J ends lost 4 bases and 9 bases respectively, with 19 bases between them. The CDR3 runs to 15 residues. Germline CDR1 and CDR2: SGHTA and FQGNSA. In nucleotides, the CDR3 is TGTGCCAGCAGCTCCCCCAATGGGGTGGGTAGGCCCCAGCATTTT. Protein sequence: CASSSPNGVGRPQHF.

This clonotype was found many times. A read error may account for a junction end that differs from germline. The V call is TRBV5-1, the J call TRBJ2-3, with 9 bases matching TRBD1. This CDR3 is built from 15 residues. Germline loops: CDR1 SGHRS, CDR2 YFSETQ. The CDR3 DNA sequence: TGTGCCAGCAGCTTAGGACAGGGGAGCACAGATACGCAGTATTTT. Its translation: CASSLGQGSTDTQYF. The full variable domain, completed using reference TRBV5-1 and TRBJ2-3, is KAGVTQTPRYLIKTRGQQVTLSCSPISGHRSVSWYQQTPGQGLQFLFEYFSETQRNKGNFPGRFSGRQFSNSRSEMNVSTLELGDSALYLCASSLGQGSTDTQYFGPGTRLTVL.

The table lists this clonotype with a few counts. The DNA of the CDR3 is TGTGCCAGCAGCCTAACTCTAGGCTTAAGCACAGATACGCAGTATTTT. Translation gives CASSLTLGLSTDTQYF. The V call is TRBV11-2, the J call TRBJ2-3; D uncertain. V lost 5 bases and J lost 0, with 15 bases in between. CDR1 SGHAT and CDR2 FQNNGV come from the germline V gene. CDR3 length equals 16 residues.

In its sample, this clonotype was seen a few times. The rearrangement uses TRBV7-9 and TRBJ1-1, with a possible D match to TRBD1 (6 bases). The CDR3 totals 12 residues. CDR1 is SEHNR, CDR2 FQNEAQ, per germline (reference sequence). The germline V and J ends were trimmed by 11 bases and 8 bases, with 18 bases remaining between them. Here the CDR3 DNA reads TGTGCCGTCCCAGTAGGGGGAACGGAAGCTTTCTTT. It translates to CAVPVGGTEAFF.

This clonotype was seen more than once but under ten times. CDR3 coding DNA: TGCGCCAGCAGCTGGGGGACAGCCACAGATACGCAGTATTTT. Protein: CASSWGTATDTQYF. V is TRBV5-1 and J is TRBJ2-3, with 7 bases aligning to TRBD1. The CDR3 runs to 14 residues. Unmatched junction bases numbered 3, after V lost 3 bases and J lost 2 bases. Germline V gene sequence: CDR1 SGHRS, CDR2 YFSETQ.

This clonotype was counted only a few times. The rearrangement uses TRBV5-1 and TRBJ2-3, with 15 bases fitting TRBD2. The CDR3 is 16 amino acids. The V gene's germline CDR1 is SGHRS and CDR2 YFSETQ. V shed 4 bases, J shed 2 bases, and the junction held 2 bases outside the gene matches. The DNA of the CDR3 is TGCGCCAGCAGCAGGACTAGCGGGGGGGCCACAGATACGCAGTATTTT. Its protein product is CASSRTSGGATDTQYF.

V is TRBV7-9 and J is TRBJ1-1; 7 nucleotides agree with TRBD1. This CDR3 is built from 15 residues. The germline V gene has CDR1 SEHNR and CDR2 FQNEAQ (reference sequence). The J segment lost 4 bases and the V segment lost 3 bases, leaving 8 bases of the junction unmatched. The DNA for the CDR3 is TGTGCCAGCAGCTTGTCGACAGGGATGGGCACTGAAGCTTTCTTT. Its translation: CASSLSTGMGTEAFF.

The V call is TRBV20-1, the J call TRBJ1-2, with 8 bases fitting TRBD1. The CDR3 is made up of 15 amino acids. The V and J ends lost 3 bases and 2 bases, in that order; junction bases with no gene match: 8. Germline V CDR1 and CDR2: DFQATT, SNEGSKA (reference sequence). The CDR3 DNA reads as TGCAGTGCTAGGGGGTCGACAGGGGTAAACTATGGCTACACCTTC. It encodes CSARGSTGVNYGYTF.